These 23 T cell receptor beta chains were all obtained from the same sample, sequenced in a study of blood T cell repertoires in COVID-19. TCRdb keeps only in-frame clones here, not all; method: immunoSEQ multiplex PCR. Among 150,000 to 200,000 clones listed, about 86% were seen once. Sequencing was performed on peripheral blood. The source is an elderly woman with acute or convalescent COVID-19.

DNA for the CDR3: TGTGCCACCAGCAGAGATCCGGGTTATGGCTACACCTTC. It yields the protein CATSRDPGYGYTF. The chain couples TRBV15 to TRBJ1-2; D not resolved. V gave up 0 bases and J gave up 5 bases, with 7 bases separating them. Germline assignment: CDR1 LNHNV and CDR2 YYDKDF (reference sequence). The CDR3 extends over 13 amino acids.

The rearrangement links TRBV25-1 to TRBJ1-2, with D tentatively TRBD1 (6 bases). Trimming took 4 bases from V and 7 from J, leaving 10 bases between them. This CDR3 has 12 residues. Per germline, CDR1 MGHDK and CDR2 SYGVNS. This CDR3 reads CASSGTGSGYTF. DNA for the CDR3: TGTGCCAGCAGTGGTACAGGGTCTGGCTACACCTTC.

The genes are TRBV14 and TRBJ2-5; no clear D. Trimming pared 1 base from V and 3 bases from J, leaving 9 bases between. The CDR3 runs to 14 residues. Germline CDR1 reads SGHDN; CDR2 reads FVKESK. DNA of the CDR3: TGTGCCAGCAGCCAAGTCTCAGGAAAAGAGACCCAGTACTTC. As protein: CASSQVSGKETQYF. The full variable domain, with the rest looked up from reference TRBV14 and TRBJ2-5, is EAGVTQFPSHSVIEKGQTVTLRCDPISGHDNLYWYRRVMGKEIKFLLHFVKESKQDESGMPNNRFLAERTGGTYSTLKVQPAELEDSGVYFCASSQVSGKETQYFGPGTRLLVL.

V is TRBV3-1 (or the pseudogene TRBV3-2) and J is TRBJ2-3; D is perhaps TRBD1 (5 bases). V was trimmed by 4 bases and J by 4 bases, leaving 9 bases between them. CDR1 and CDR2 (germline): LGHDT, YNNKEL (reference sequence). CDR3 size: 13 residues. The CDR3 DNA reads TGTGCCAGCAGCCGGATCAGGGCAGATACGCAGTATTTT. Translated, it gives CASSRIRADTQYF.

The CDR3: CSVNVLGDRASEQYF. The CDR3 bases are TGCAGCGTGAACGTTCTGGGGGACAGGGCCAGTGAGCAGTACTTC. The chain joins TRBV29-1 to TRBJ2-7; 9 bases agree with TRBD1. The CDR3 runs 15 residues. Looked up from germline, CDR1 is SQVTM and CDR2 is ANQGSEA. The trim removed 6 bases at V and 7 bases at J, leaving 16 bases unmatched.

The chain joins TRBV5-1 to TRBJ1-1; D uncertain. V was clipped by 0 bases and J by 1 base, with 7 bases between them. Per germline, CDR1 SGHRS and CDR2 YFSETQ. This CDR3 is built from 14 residues. The CDR3 sequence: CASSLGPGNTEAFF. DNA for the CDR3: TGCGCCAGCAGCTTGGGCCCGGGGAACACTGAAGCTTTCTTT.

The chain carries TRBV19 and TRBJ2-1; D unclear. Germline CDR1 is LNHDA and CDR2 is SQIVND (reference sequence). The CDR3 has 13 amino acids. V was cut by 3 bases and J by 10 bases, with 13 bases left in between. The CDR3 reads CASSMPGRWEQFF. The CDR3 coding sequence is TGTGCCAGTAGTATGCCAGGCCGATGGGAGCAGTTCTTC.

Regarding this clone: In the same sample, other DNA sequences code for this CDR3. The chain recombines TRBV5-5 with TRBJ2-4; TRBD1 might be the D (6 bases). This CDR3 region has 15 residues. Germline-derived CDR1 and CDR2 are SGHKS and YYEKEE (reference sequence). Trimming pared 4 bases from V and 0 bases from J, leaving 11 bases between. The CDR3 DNA sequence: TGTGCCAGCAGCCTGTCAGGGGCAGCCAAAAACATTCAGTACTTC. Its translation: CASSLSGAAKNIQYF.

The chain joins TRBV29-1 to TRBJ2-1, with D maybe TRBD2 (5 bases). This CDR3 has 13 amino acids. Trimming removed 7 bases from V and 3 bases from J, with 13 bases in between. Germline CDR1 is SQVTM and CDR2 is ANQGSEA. This chain's CDR3 is CSARGAGYNEQFF. The CDR3 region has the DNA TGCAGCGCCCGCGGTGCGGGCTACAATGAGCAGTTCTTC.

This clone has only a few counts. The chain carries TRBV30 and TRBJ1-4; weak D call: TRBD1 (5 bases). Germline assignment: CDR1 GTSNPN and CDR2 SVGIG (reference sequence). V dropped 1 base and J dropped 4 bases, with 13 bases sitting between them. The CDR3 runs 15 residues. CDR3 sequence reads: CAWSATGSVNEKLFF. DNA of the CDR3: TGTGCCTGGAGTGCTACAGGTTCCGTTAATGAAAAACTGTTTTTT.

The chain carries TRBV7-2 and TRBJ1-3, with 9 bases identical to TRBD1. In germline, CDR1 is SGHTA, CDR2 FQGNSA. The CDR3 runs 15 residues. V lost 1 base and J lost 4; bases outside the gene matches: 2. The CDR3 loop reads CASSLGTGAGNTIYF. CDR3 nucleotides: TGTGCCAGCAGCTTAGGGACAGGGGCCGGAAACACCATATATTTT.

The chain is built from TRBV18 and TRBJ2-2; D is uncertain. Germline V gene sequence: CDR1 KGHSH, CDR2 LQKENI. The CDR3 loop spans 14 amino acids. V dropped 2 bases and J dropped 2 bases, with 6 bases sitting between them. The CDR3 bases are TGTGCCAGCTCACCATATTCTAACACCGGGGAGCTGTTTTTT. Translation: CASSPYSNTGELFF.

This clone has just one count. This chain connects TRBV11-2 to TRBJ2-1; 7 nucleotides agree with TRBD2. The J segment lost 10 bases and the V segment lost 4 bases, leaving 13 bases of the junction unmatched. Germline-derived CDR1 and CDR2 are SGHAT and FQNNGV. CDR3 length: 15 amino acids. This CDR3 is CASSSSPGTTIEQFF. CDR3 sequence (DNA): TGTGCCAGCAGCTCTTCCCCCGGGACTACAATAGAGCAGTTCTTC.

The J gene is TRBJ1-4, the V gene TRBV15, with TRBD1 as a possible D gene (5 bases). The CDR3 contains 14 residues. Germline V gives CDR1 LNHNV, CDR2 YYDKDF (reference sequence). Trimming shortened V by 2 bases and J by 8 bases, and 12 bases separated the two germline ends. DNA of the CDR3: TGTGCCACCAGCAGACAGGGAGGGGACGAAAAACTGTTTTTT. It yields the protein CATSRQGGDEKLFF.

CDR3 residues: CASSKERREVYEQFF. CDR3 DNA: TGTGCCAGCAGCAAAGAGAGAAGGGAGGTATATGAGCAGTTCTTC. This chain connects TRBV21-1 to TRBJ2-1; the table gives TRBD2 as D, unverified against the DNA. TRBV21-1 counts as a pseudogene. This CDR3 region has 15 residues.

This chain connects TRBV27 to TRBJ2-1; 9 bases map to TRBD2. The length of the CDR3 is 16 residues. The ends lost 5 bases at V and 6 bases at J; junction bases unmatched: 11. Germline lookup yields CDR1 MNHEY and CDR2 SMNVEV (reference sequence). In DNA, the CDR3 is TGTGCCAGCAGTCGAGTATGGTCGCGGGGGGGCAATGAGCAGTTCTTC. It is translated as CASSRVWSRGGNEQFF.

The chain joins TRBV28 to TRBJ1-2; TRBD1 matches at 7 bases. This CDR3 is built from 13 residues. The germline V gene has CDR1 MDHEN and CDR2 SYDVKM. Trimming removed 7 bases from V and 2 bases from J; junction bases left unmatched: 4. DNA for the CDR3: TGTGCCAGCACCATACAGGGGAACTATGGCTACACCTTC. Encoded protein: CASTIQGNYGYTF.

This clone was seen just once. This chain links TRBV18 with TRBJ2-7; 11 nucleotides align to TRBD1. The CDR3 is 14 residues long. J was trimmed by 3 bases and V by 4 bases; bases with no gene match: 2. In germline, CDR1 is KGHSH, CDR2 LQKENI. The DNA of the CDR3 is TGTGCCAGCTCACGCGGGACAGGGGGCTACGAGCAGTACTTC. This gives the protein CASSRGTGGYEQYF.

This chain connects TRBV19 to TRBJ1-5; the D is unclear. Germline assignment: CDR1 LNHDA and CDR2 SQIVND (reference sequence). V was clipped by 0 bases and J by 0 bases, with 3 bases between them. The CDR3 sequence is 14 residues long. CDR3 sequence (DNA): TGTGCCAGTAGTATAGATCTTAGCAATCAGCCCCAGCATTTT. Translation: CASSIDLSNQPQHF.

With respect to this clone: An end of the junction does not agree with germline; a read error may underlie this. The genes are TRBV11-2 and TRBJ2-1, with 8 bases fitting TRBD2. The CDR3 spans 15 residues. CDR1 and CDR2 (germline): SGHAT, FQNNGV. This CDR3 reads CASSLERGGYNEQFF. DNA of the CDR3: TGTGCCAGCAGCCTAGAGCGCGGGGGGTACAATGAGCAGTTCTTC.

The rearrangement links TRBV7-9 to TRBJ1-2; D ambiguous. The germline V and J ends were trimmed by 1 base and 5 bases, with 11 bases remaining between them. Per the germline V gene, CDR1 is SEHNR and CDR2 is FQNEAQ (reference sequence). The CDR3 runs 14 residues. For the CDR3, the DNA is TGTGCCAGCAGCTTAGTATGGCCAGTTTATGGCTACACCTTC. It translates to CASSLVWPVYGYTF.

The J gene is TRBJ1-3, the V gene TRBV10-3; D might be TRBD1 (5 bases). The V gene lost 11 bases and the J gene lost 4 bases, with 9 bases spanning the gap. The germline CDR1 and CDR2 sequences are ENHRY and SYGVKD. The CDR3 runs to 11 residues. The CDR3: CASRTGNTIYF. The CDR3 coding sequence is TGTGCCTCACGGACAGGAAACACCATATATTTT.

V is TRBV10-3 and J is TRBJ2-1; possibly TRBD2 for D (6 bases). The germline gives CDR1 ENHRY, CDR2 SYGVKD. The CDR3 has 13 residues. The ends were cut back, 7 bases at V and 6 bases at J, with 13 bases in the middle. CDR3 in DNA: TGTGCCATCAACAACCTAGCGAGCAATGAGCAGTTCTTC. This sequence encodes CAINNLASNEQFF.